These 32 T cell receptor beta chains were all obtained from the same sample, sequenced in a study of T cells in tuberculosis. Time point here: new active TB diagnosis, blood taken before or within 7 days of starting treatment. The repertoire was sequenced with immunoSEQ multiplex PCR; TCRdb's copy has only in-frame clones and lacks some. The profile shows approximately 49,000 clones, nearly 95% of them singletons. This sample comprised PBMCs, obtained at tuberculosis diagnosis. The receptors stem from an adult with tuberculosis.

V gene TRBV27 combines with J gene TRBJ2-7; 8 nucleotides align to TRBD2. Trimming cost V 10 bases and J 3 bases; bases outside gene matches: 2. The CDR3 has 11 amino acids. Germline V gene lookup returns CDR1 MNHEY and CDR2 SMNVEV (reference sequence). The CDR3: CATRGGYEQYF. As DNA, the CDR3 is TGTGCCACTCGGGGGGGCTACGAGCAGTACTTC.

V usage is TRBV7-2 and J usage is TRBJ1-2; D remains unclear. CDR1 is SGHTA and CDR2 is FQGNSA in the germline V gene. The CDR3 sequence is 14 residues long. V was trimmed by 5 bases and J by 6 bases, leaving 16 bases between them. As DNA, the CDR3 is TGTGCCAGCAGCGAGAGAGGGCAGGTCCATGGCTACACCTTC. Translating gives CASSERGQVHGYTF.

CDR3 sequence reads: CASEPSGEGDYGYTF. The CDR3 bases are TGTGCCAGCGAACCCTCTGGGGAGGGTGACTATGGCTACACCTTC. The chain carries TRBV28 and TRBJ1-2; D call uncertain. V lost 8 bases and J lost 3, with 19 bases in between. The V gene's germline CDR1 is MDHEN and CDR2 SYDVKM. The CDR3 spans 15 residues.

This sequence joins TRBV28 and TRBJ1-2; unclear D gene. Germline-derived CDR1 and CDR2 are MDHEN and SYDVKM. The CDR3 covers 17 residues. The V and J ends lost 4 bases and 3 bases respectively, with 21 bases between them. This CDR3 reads CASSSPAPSQRHYGYTF. CDR3 bases: TGTGCCAGCAGTTCCCCCGCTCCGAGTCAGCGCCACTATGGCTACACCTTC.

This clone was seen once. The rearrangement uses TRBV7-3 and TRBJ2-3, with D perhaps TRBD2 (6 bases). This CDR3 has 14 residues. CDR1 and CDR2 (germline): SGHTA, FQGTGA. V lost 8 bases and J 1 base, leaving 13 bases between the germline ends. The CDR3 bases are TGTGCCAGCTCTCGGGCTAGCGGCACAGATACGCAGTATTTT. It yields the protein CASSRASGTDTQYF.

The V and J genes are TRBV5-1 and TRBJ2-7; no clear D. V was cut by 4 bases and J by 6 bases, with 14 bases left in between. Looked up from germline, CDR1 is SGHRS and CDR2 is YFSETQ. This CDR3 contains 13 residues. CDR3 amino acids: CASSASRGREQYF. Written as DNA, the CDR3 is TGCGCCAGCAGCGCCAGTAGAGGTCGCGAGCAGTACTTC.

Remarks on this clone: The same CDR3 can be traced to other DNA sequences in this sample. The rearrangement links TRBV27 to TRBJ2-7; the D gene is possibly TRBD2 (6 bases). Germline V gene sequence: CDR1 MNHEY, CDR2 SMNVEV (reference sequence). Trimming removed 6 bases at V and 0 bases at J, with 6 bases between. The CDR3 is 12 amino acids. For the CDR3, the DNA is TGTGCCAGCAGGGGACTCTCCTACGAGCAGTACTTC. It specifies CASRGLSYEQYF.

This clone was picked up one time. J is TRBJ2-1 and V is TRBV5-1, with 9 positions matching TRBD1. This CDR3 has 16 amino acids. Germline V gives CDR1 SGHRS, CDR2 YFSETQ. With V trimmed by 4 bases and J by 5 bases, 10 bases remained unmatched. CDR3 bases: TGCGCCAGCAGCAGTGGAGGGACAGGGAGGAACAATGAGCAGTTCTTC. This encodes CASSSGGTGRNNEQFF.

V and J are TRBV7-2 and TRBJ2-1, with TRBD2 matching 10 bases. Trimming took 4 bases from V and 4 from J; bases not matched to a gene: 4. This CDR3 contains 15 residues. From germline, CDR1 is SGHTA and CDR2 FQGNSA. CDR3 sequence: CASSSGTSVYNEQFF. The DNA for the CDR3 is TGTGCCAGCAGCTCGGGGACTAGCGTATACAATGAGCAGTTCTTC.

The sample holds one count of this clone. The rearrangement joins TRBV19 to TRBJ2-7, with TRBD2 matching over 7 bases. The V gene end was trimmed by 6 bases and the J gene end by 3 bases; junction bases not matched to a gene: 11. CDR3 size: 15 residues. Germline loops: CDR1 LNHDA, CDR2 SQIVND (reference sequence). CDR3 sequence (DNA): TGTGCCAGTAGCGTAACGCGGGAGAGTTTCTACGAGCAGTACTTC. Translating it yields CASSVTRESFYEQYF.

The rearrangement joins TRBV7-2 to TRBJ1-2, with no clear D. The CDR3 spans 13 residues. Germline V gene data show CDR1 as SGHTA and CDR2 as FQGNSA. Trimming stripped 11 bases from V and 8 bases from J, with 21 bases between. CDR3 sequence: CASAAGSRMGYTF. CDR3 coding DNA: TGTGCCTCAGCAGCGGGTAGTAGGATGGGCTACACCTTC.

The J gene is TRBJ1-2, the V gene TRBV27; tentative D call: TRBD1 (5 bases). Germline V gene data show CDR1 as MNHEY and CDR2 as SMNVEV (reference sequence). The V end lost 5 bases, the J end lost 8 bases, and 21 bases lay between the germline ends. The CDR3 is made up of 15 amino acids. CDR3 region: CASSPTRSGFSGYTF. The CDR3 DNA sequence: TGTGCCAGCAGTCCCACCCGATCAGGGTTTTCCGGCTACACCTTC.

The J gene is TRBJ1-4, the V gene TRBV10-3; 7 bases match TRBD1. The CDR3 is 14 residues long. The V segment lost 6 bases and the J segment 8 bases; nucleotides outside the gene matches: 9. CDR1 and CDR2 from the germline V gene are ENHRY and SYGVKD. The CDR3 loop reads CAISASLQGEKLFF. The DNA for the CDR3 is TGTGCCATCAGCGCCTCTCTACAGGGGGAAAAACTGTTTTTT.

This clone appeared once. For the CDR3, the DNA is TGTGCCAGCAGCTTAGCGCGGCATGGCTACACCTTC. Its protein product is CASSLARHGYTF. The chain joins TRBV7-2 to TRBJ1-2, with D uncertain. CDR1 and CDR2 (germline): SGHTA, FQGNSA. CDR3 length: 12 residues. Trimming removed 0 bases at V and 6 bases at J, with 5 bases between.

The V call is TRBV27, the J call TRBJ2-7, with TRBD2 identical over 8 bases. V was clipped by 6 bases and J by 3 bases; unmatched bases: 7. Germline CDR1 reads MNHEY; CDR2 reads SMNVEV (reference sequence). This CDR3 has 14 residues. Here the CDR3 reads CASSPGLGYYEQYF. DNA for the CDR3: TGTGCCAGCAGCCCGGGACTAGGATACTACGAGCAGTACTTC.

V and J are TRBV19 and TRBJ1-5, with 7 nucleotides matching TRBD1. V shed 6 bases, J shed 5 bases, and the junction held 13 bases outside the gene matches. This CDR3 has 16 amino acids. Per germline, CDR1 LNHDA and CDR2 SQIVND (reference sequence). The CDR3 DNA reads as TGTGCCAGTAGGGATACAGCCCAGGGGGTCTATCAGCCCCAGCATTTT. It translates to CASRDTAQGVYQPQHF. Full variable domain (rest looked up from reference TRBV19 and TRBJ1-5): DGGITQSPKYLFRKEGQNVTLSCEQNLNHDAMYWYRQDPGQGLRLIYYSQIVNDFQKGDIAEGYSVSREKKESFPLTVTSAQKNPTAFYLCASRDTAQGVYQPQHFGDGTRLSIL.

The J gene is TRBJ1-2, the V gene TRBV29-1; TRBD1 aligns across 8 bases. The CDR3 covers 16 residues. From germline, CDR1 is SQVTM and CDR2 ANQGSEA. With 7 bases clipped from V and 8 bases from J, the junction kept 21 bases outside the gene matches. The CDR3 DNA follows: TGCAGCGCCGACCCACCTCGACAGGGGAGGAAGAACGGCTACACCTTC. Translated, it gives CSADPPRQGRKNGYTF.

This chain uses TRBV7-2 with TRBJ2-5; D may be TRBD2 (7 bases). V was clipped by 6 bases and J by 1 base, with 18 bases between them. The CDR3 contains 16 residues. The germline V gene has CDR1 SGHTA and CDR2 FQGNSA. CDR3 region: CASSLGAGRVQETQYF. CDR3 sequence (DNA): TGTGCCAGCAGTTTGGGGGCAGGGAGGGTCCAAGAGACCCAGTACTTC. Complete variable domain (other parts from reference TRBV7-2 and TRBJ2-5): GAGVSQSPSNKVTEKGKDVELRCDPISGHTALYWYRQSLGQGLEFLIYFQGNSAPDKSGLPSDRFSAERTGGSVSTLTIQRTQQEDSAVYLCASSLGAGRVQETQYFGPGTRLLVL.

The chain employs TRBV4-1 and TRBJ1-2; tentatively, D is TRBD1 (6 bases). This CDR3 has 17 amino acids. Trimming removed 4 bases from V and 8 bases from J, with 26 bases in between. CDR1 is MGHRA, CDR2 YSYEKL, per germline. This CDR3 is CASSLGRGGDLSGGYTF. CDR3 sequence (DNA): TGCGCCAGCAGCCTTGGTCGGGGGGGCGACTTATCGGGAGGCTACACCTTC.

The CDR3 DNA reads TGCAGCGGCGCGACAGCCTACGAGCAGTACTTC. The encoded protein is CSGATAYEQYF. The chain is built from TRBV29-1 and TRBJ2-7; perhaps TRBD1 as D (5 bases). In germline, CDR1 is SQVTM, CDR2 ANQGSEA. The V end was cut by 7 bases, the J end by 2 bases, with 9 bases between. CDR3 length: 11 amino acids.

The chain joins TRBV10-3 to TRBJ2-5; TRBD1 matches 7 bases. The CDR3 contains 14 residues. Losses at the gene ends were 6 bases for V and 11 bases for J; bases not matched to a gene: 15. Germline V gene data show CDR1 as ENHRY and CDR2 as SYGVKD. CDR3 protein: CAISSWTGARGQYF. The CDR3, as DNA: TGTGCCATCAGCTCCTGGACAGGAGCGAGGGGGCAGTACTTC.

The V call is TRBV11-2, the J call TRBJ2-7, with 7 positions matching TRBD1. Looked up from germline, CDR1 is SGHAT and CDR2 is FQNNGV. The CDR3 covers 15 residues. The trim removed 4 bases at V and 4 bases at J, leaving 10 bases unmatched. The DNA for the CDR3 is TGTGCCAGCAGCTCTCAAGGGGGCCCCAGGTACGAGCAGTACTTC. Its translation: CASSSQGGPRYEQYF.

CDR3 DNA: TGTGCCAGCAGCCGACTATTCGACAGGGGGCTCACCGGGGAGCTGTTTTTT. Residues: CASSRLFDRGLTGELFF. The chain has TRBV5-4 and TRBJ2-2; 10 nucleotides match TRBD1. Germline lookup yields CDR1 SGHNT and CDR2 YYREEE (reference sequence). With 4 bases clipped from V and 4 bases from J, the junction kept 10 bases outside the gene matches. The CDR3 length is 17 residues.

V is TRBV5-4 and J is TRBJ2-1; 8 bases line up with TRBD2. V lost 3 bases, J lost 4 bases, and 6 bases stayed unmatched. The CDR3 has 15 amino acids. Germline CDR1 reads SGHNT; CDR2 reads YYREEE (reference sequence). The CDR3 DNA reads as TGTGCCAGCAGCTCCAGGACTAGCTTTTACAATGAGCAGTTCTTC. It encodes CASSSRTSFYNEQFF. The entire variable domain, with the rest obtained from reference TRBV5-4 and TRBJ2-1, is as follows: ETGVTQSPTHLIKTRGQQVTLRCSSQSGHNTVSWYQQALGQGPQFIFQYYREEENGRGNFPPRFSGLQFPNYSSELNVNALELDDSALYLCASSSRTSFYNEQFFGPGTRLTVL.

V and J are TRBV10-2 and TRBJ2-3; 9 bases fit TRBD2. Germline V CDR1 and CDR2: WSHSY, SAAADI. This CDR3 spans 16 amino acids. The J segment lost 1 base and the V segment lost 4 bases, leaving 6 bases of the junction unmatched. CDR3 in DNA: TGCGCCAGCAGTGCACGTAGCGGGAGTGGCACAGATACGCAGTATTTT. As protein: CASSARSGSGTDTQYF.

As regards this clone: Germline is not matched at one junction end, which may reflect a read error. CDR3 in DNA: TGTGCCATCTGTGAGTCGAGGGCGGGGGCGGCCACCGGGGAGCTGTTTTTT. It is translated as CAICESRAGAATGELFF. The chain combines TRBV10-3 with TRBJ2-2; D is possibly TRBD2 (7 bases). CDR3 size: 17 residues. Germline loops: CDR1 ENHRY, CDR2 SYGVKD.

The chain has TRBV5-1 and TRBJ2-3, with TRBD2 identical over 14 bases. The J segment lost 7 bases and the V segment lost 3 bases, leaving 10 bases of the junction unmatched. The CDR3 spans 17 residues. Germline CDR1 reads SGHRS; CDR2 reads YFSETQ. CDR3 nucleotides: TGCGCCAGCAGCTCGGGGGTGACTAGCGGGAGGGCCTATACGCAGTATTTT. The encoded protein is CASSSGVTSGRAYTQYF.

The genes are TRBV5-6 and TRBJ2-7; 8 bases agree with TRBD1. This CDR3 is built from 15 residues. V was clipped by 1 base and J by 4 bases; unmatched bases: 7. The germline gives CDR1 SGHDT, CDR2 YYEEEE. CDR3 residues: CASSLSGTGIYEQYF. The CDR3 coding sequence is TGTGCCAGCAGCTTGTCGGGGACAGGCATTTACGAGCAGTACTTC.

V is TRBV19 and J is TRBJ1-1; the D is unclear. This CDR3 has 11 amino acids. Trimming took 7 bases from V and 8 from J, leaving 11 bases between them. Per the germline V gene, CDR1 is LNHDA and CDR2 is SQIVND (reference sequence). CDR3 region: CASISFGEAFF. The CDR3, as DNA: TGTGCCAGTATCAGTTTCGGGGAAGCTTTCTTT.

The chain carries TRBV9 and TRBJ2-1, with 9 bases identical to TRBD2. Trimming took 6 bases from V and 0 from J; bases not matched to a gene: 4. This CDR3 is built from 15 residues. The germline V gene encodes CDR1 SGDLS and CDR2 YYNGEE. CDR3 coding DNA: TGTGCCAGCAATCAAGCGGGAGGCTCCTACAATGAGCAGTTCTTC. Its translation is CASNQAGGSYNEQFF. Full variable domain (remainder filled in from reference TRBV9 and TRBJ2-1): DSGVTQTPKHLITATGQRVTLRCSPRSGDLSVYWYQQSLDQGLQFLIQYYNGEERAKGNILERFSAQQFPDLHSELNLSSLELGDSALYFCASNQAGGSYNEQFFGPGTRLTVL.

This clone was recorded only once. This chain links TRBV9 with TRBJ2-7; 8 nucleotides agree with TRBD2. Germline V lookup: CDR1 SGDLS, CDR2 YYNGEE. The CDR3 runs to 15 residues. The J segment lost 4 bases and the V segment lost 0 bases, leaving 6 bases of the junction unmatched. The CDR3: CASSVGVAGPYEQYF. CDR3 coding DNA: TGTGCCAGCAGCGTAGGGGTAGCGGGACCGTACGAGCAGTACTTC. The whole variable domain, filled in from reference TRBV9 and TRBJ2-7, reads DSGVTQTPKHLITATGQRVTLRCSPRSGDLSVYWYQQSLDQGLQFLIQYYNGEERAKGNILERFSAQQFPDLHSELNLSSLELGDSALYFCASSVGVAGPYEQYFGPGTRLTVT.

The CDR3 protein is CASSLTGPSGNTIYF. CDR3 nucleotides: TGCGCCAGCAGCTTGACAGGACCTTCTGGAAACACCATATATTTT. The chain carries TRBV5-1 and TRBJ1-3, with TRBD1 as a possible D gene (5 bases). V was cut by 1 base and J by 1 base, with 9 bases left in between. Germline values: CDR1 SGHRS, CDR2 YFSETQ. There are 15 residues in the CDR3.